This record looks at one T cell receptor (beta chain) sequence and its context. Its antigen is unidentified. Germline V gene sequence: CDR1 DFQATT, CDR2 SNEGSKA (reference sequence). This CDR3 is 11 amino acids long. V was shortened by 1 base and J by 7 bases, with 5 bases between the two germline ends. This specimen comes from a study of blood T cells in healthy people across ages. Broader study findings: The unsorted PBMCs prevented any conclusive comparison of naive versus antigen-experienced cells.

Then a second PCR, running roughly 7 to 11 cycles, was carried out with a sample-barcoded 5' primer and a J-beta primer mix. Each cDNA molecule was tagged by a template-switch adaptor that had 12 random nucleotides. TCRdb passed the 5' RACE reads through MiXCR, listing each CDR3 protein once. The table includes approximately 770,000 distinct CDR3 sequences, roughly 64% detected once. Sequenced input: blood. The receptor's source is a man aged 30 to 39 in good health. The chain couples TRBV20-1 to TRBJ1-3; D call uncertain. The CDR3 DNA follows: TGCAGTGCTAGAGCCCTTAACACCATATATTTT. Translated: CSARALNTIYF.